Listed below are T cell receptor beta chains from one sample, sequenced in a study of T-cell reconstitution after alpha-beta-depleted transplantation in children. Via MiXCR, TCRdb re-called the PCR reads, giving one row per CDR3 protein. The top ten hold 13% to 15% of the sample, which has around 600,000 distinct CDR3 sequences, 23% seen once. The sample was PBMCs, mostly from graft donor cells, taken 360 days after TCRalphabeta/CD19-depleted stem cell transplant. These receptors came from a boy younger than two who had a stem cell transplant for acute myeloid leukemia, so the T cells may come from the graft donor. CDR3s include the opening cysteine and the closing phenylalanine or tryptophan. The D gene is left open where the match is weak. Only some rows state a clone size, as once, few, many or a class for expanded clones.

CDR3 length	V gene	D gene	J gene	clone size	CDR3 protein	CDR3 DNA
13	TRBV20-1	.	TRBJ2-7	.	CSASWGGGYEQYF	TGCAGTGCTAGTTGGGGGGGCGGTTACGAGCAGTACTTC
18	TRBV12-3/TRBV12-4	.	TRBJ2-2	few	CASSPGHKALISPGELFF	TGTGCCAGCAGTCCGGGACATAAGGCCCTAATAAGTCCCGGGGAGCTGTTTTTT
17	TRBV12-3/TRBV12-4	TRBD2	TRBJ2-1	.	CASSLSTGASGYNEQFF	TGTGCCAGCAGTTTAAGTACTGGGGCTAGCGGTTACAATGAGCAGTTCTTC
14	TRBV10-3	.	TRBJ2-1	few	CAISDTVLNNEQFF	TGTGCCATCAGTGACACAGTCCTGAACAATGAGCAGTTCTTC
11	TRBV12-3/TRBV12-4	.	TRBJ1-2	.	CASTIGYGYTF	TGTGCCAGCACGATAGGCTATGGCTACACCTTC
11	TRBV6-6	.	TRBJ1-1	few	CASGVGTEAFF	TGTGCCAGCGGGGTAGGGACTGAAGCTTTCTTT
17	TRBV28	.	TRBJ2-2	.	CASSHLLWGANTGELFF	TGTGCCAGCAGTCATCTCCTCTGGGGCGCAAACACCGGGGAGCTGTTTTTT
13	TRBV12-3/TRBV12-4	.	TRBJ1-1	.	CASSRKLGTEAFF	TGTGCCAGCAGCCGGAAGTTGGGCACTGAAGCTTTCTTT
14	TRBV10-3	.	TRBJ2-3	.	CAIRAYGALDTQYF	TGTGCCATCAGGGCCTACGGGGCCTTAGATACGCAGTATTTT
10	TRBV29-1	.	TRBJ2-5	many	CSVSQETQYF	TGCAGCGTGAGCCAAGAGACCCAGTACTTC
15	TRBV12-3/TRBV12-4	TRBD2	TRBJ2-5	few	CASSFSGGNQETQYF	TGTGCCAGCAGTTTTAGCGGGGGGAACCAAGAGACCCAGTACTTC
13	TRBV7-8	.	TRBJ2-3	.	CASSPRLGDTQYF	TGTGCCAGCAGCCCCCGATTGGGGGATACGCAGTATTTT
15	TRBV18	.	TRBJ2-1	.	CASSPLMAQGNEQFF	TGTGCCAGCTCACCCCTCATGGCCCAGGGCAATGAGCAGTTCTTC
14	TRBV6-5	.	TRBJ2-3	.	CASSYSSGAGTQYF	TGTGCCAGCAGTTACTCCTCCGGGGCGGGTACGCAGTATTTT
15	TRBV20-1	TRBD1	TRBJ2-3	many	CSAQDRGHGTDTQYF	TGCAGTGCCCAGGACAGGGGGCACGGGACAGATACGCAGTATTTT
14	TRBV20-1	TRBD2	TRBJ2-3	few	CSASQRGGTDTQYF	TGCAGTGCTAGCCAGCGGGGGGGTACAGATACGCAGTATTTT
14	TRBV15	TRBD1	TRBJ1-2	.	CATSRSTGRNGYTF	TGTGCCACCAGCAGATCGACAGGGAGGAATGGCTACACCTTC
10	TRBV7-9	.	TRBJ2-3	.	CARFTDTQYF	TGTGCCAGGTTCACAGATACGCAGTATTTT
16	TRBV27	.	TRBJ1-2	.	CASSLLTGHGTGGYTF	TGTGCCAGCAGTCTACTTACGGGACACGGGACGGGTGGCTACACCTTC
13	TRBV29-1	.	TRBJ2-1	many	CSVAQDTYNEQFF	TGCAGCGTTGCGCAGGATACCTACAATGAGCAGTTCTTC
13	TRBV20-1	TRBD1	TRBJ1-1	many	CSARTGMIAEAFF	TGCAGTGCTAGGACAGGGATGATTGCTGAAGCTTTCTTT
10	TRBV7-9	.	TRBJ2-7	.	CASSSGEVCF	TGTGCCAGCAGCTCAGGGGAGGTTTGCTTC
13	TRBV10-2	.	TRBJ2-5	.	CASIRASKETQYF	TGCGCCAGCATTCGGGCCAGTAAAGAGACCCAGTACTTC
19	TRBV12-3/TRBV12-4	.	TRBJ2-3	few	CASSLSYRAVAAGTDTQYF	TGTGCCAGCAGTTTAAGCTACAGGGCTGTGGCCGCCGGCACAGATACGCAGTATTTT
17	TRBV6-2/TRBV6-3	TRBD1	TRBJ1-1	.	CASRSPGQGATNTEAFF	TGTGCCAGCAGGTCTCCGGGACAGGGGGCGACGAACACTGAAGCTTTCTTT
12	TRBV20-1	TRBD1	TRBJ2-7	many	CSAPGQGNEQYF	TGCAGTGCTCCAGGACAGGGGAATGAGCAGTACTTC
16	TRBV20-1	TRBD1	TRBJ2-1	.	CCARDLGQGVFAEQFF	TGCTGTGCTAGAGATTTGGGACAGGGAGTATTTGCTGAGCAGTTCTTC
16	TRBV7-9	TRBD2	TRBJ2-1	.	CASSRASGGFPDEQFF	TGTGCCAGCAGCAGGGCTAGCGGGGGCTTTCCGGATGAGCAGTTCTTC
17	TRBV6-1	.	TRBJ2-6	many	CASSPSVTESGANVLTF	TGTGCCAGCAGTCCGAGCGTCACAGAATCTGGGGCCAACGTCCTGACTTTC
13	TRBV20-1	.	TRBJ1-1	many	CSARDWGNTEAFF	TGCAGTGCTAGAGATTGGGGAAACACTGAAGCTTTCTTT
13	TRBV20-1	.	TRBJ2-5	.	CSAHRPPTETQYF	TGCAGTGCCCACAGGCCCCCGACGGAGACCCAGTACTTC
15	TRBV6-5	.	TRBJ2-7	.	CASSLGKGFSFEQYF	TGTGCCAGCAGTTTGGGAAAGGGTTTTTCCTTCGAGCAGTACTTC
15	TRBV12-3/TRBV12-4	.	TRBJ1-4	.	CASSQNRATNEKLFF	TGTGCCAGCAGTCAGAACAGGGCAACTAATGAAAAACTGTTTTTT
18	TRBV7-3	TRBD2	TRBJ2-3	many	CASSLFAGGPLQGSTQYF	TGTGCCAGCAGCTTATTCGCGGGGGGGCCCTTGCAAGGGAGTACGCAGTATTTT
13	TRBV28	.	TRBJ1-2	.	CASSFSQRGGYTF	TGTGCCAGCAGTTTCAGCCAAAGGGGTGGCTACACCTTC
11	TRBV25-1	.	TRBJ1-1	.	CASSRFAEAFF	TGTGCCAGCAGTCGTTTCGCTGAAGCTTTCTTT
14	TRBV20-1	TRBD2	TRBJ2-1	few	CSAETSGRNNEQFF	TGCAGTGCAGAGACTAGCGGGCGAAACAATGAGCAGTTCTTC
16	TRBV20-1	.	TRBJ2-3	.	CSAREPVVNDADTQYF	TGCAGTGCTAGAGAGCCCGTCGTCAACGACGCAGATACGCAGTATTTT
18	TRBV6-5	TRBD2	TRBJ2-3	few	CASSLRVLADLRTDTQYF	TGTGCCAGCAGTTTGCGGGTACTAGCGGACCTACGCACAGATACGCAGTATTTT
15	TRBV12-3/TRBV12-4	TRBD1	TRBJ1-5	many	CASSLGQGTHQPQHF	TGTGCCAGCAGTTTAGGACAGGGAACCCACCAGCCCCAGCATTTT
14	TRBV20-1	.	TRBJ2-5	many	CSARVPPSRETQYF	TGCAGTGCTAGAGTTCCCCCTAGTAGGGAGACCCAGTACTTC
15	TRBV12-3/TRBV12-4	.	TRBJ1-1	.	CASSLRAGGNTEAFF	TGTGCCAGCAGTTTGCGGGCAGGTGGAAACACTGAAGCTTTCTTT
15	TRBV6-5	TRBD1	TRBJ2-3	.	CASSYSRGPTDTQYF	TGTGCCAGCAGTTACTCGAGGGGGCCCACAGATACGCAGTATTTT
13	TRBV20-1	.	TRBJ2-1	.	CSARGERYNEQFF	TGCAGTGCTAGAGGCGAGCGATACAATGAGCAGTTCTTC
12	TRBV20-1	.	TRBJ1-2	few	CSATTGFRGYTF	TGCAGTGCTACGACAGGATTCCGCGGCTACACCTTC
12	TRBV20-1	.	TRBJ2-5	.	CSAGGPIETQYF	TGCAGTGCGGGGGGGCCCATAGAGACCCAGTACTTC
16	TRBV12-3/TRBV12-4	TRBD2	TRBJ2-5	.	CASSPRTSPGGETQYF	TGTGCCAGCAGCCCCAGGACTAGCCCCGGCGGGGAGACCCAGTACTTC
14	TRBV12-3/TRBV12-4	.	TRBJ2-5	few	CASRGDSRQETQYF	TGTGCCAGCAGAGGCGACAGCCGCCAAGAGACCCAGTACTTC
13	TRBV5-6	.	TRBJ2-5	few	CATSWGIQETQYF	TGTGCCACCTCGTGGGGAATACAAGAGACCCAGTACTTC
14	TRBV20-1	.	TRBJ2-4	.	CSAARGRLENIQYF	TGCAGTGCGGCCCGGGGGCGGTTGGAAAACATTCAGTACTTC
14	TRBV6-2/TRBV6-3	.	TRBJ1-1	many	CAGRPDSMNTEAFF	TGTGCCGGGAGACCGGACAGCATGAACACTGAAGCTTTCTTT